This T cell receptor (beta chain) was documented in a study of graft-versus-host responses after intestinal transplantation. Sequencing used immunoSEQ multiplex PCR; TCRdb keeps in-frame clones, though not all of them. The table records roughly 14,000 clones, roughly 28% of them present only once. The germline V gene has CDR1 LGHNA and CDR2 YNFKEQ. V shed 4 bases and J 7 bases; nucleotides not matched to a gene: 7. This CDR3 region has 16 residues. The material sequenced was alloreactive CD4+ T cells from a mixed lymphocyte reaction culture, taken before intestinal transplant. Sample subset: CFSE-low proliferating T cells sorted from roughly six-day pre-transplant mixed lymphocyte reaction (GvH or HvG direction). This sequence was found in a human patient who received an intestinal transplant. The rearrangement uses TRBV4-2 and TRBJ2-3; 14 nucleotides line up with TRBD2. The CDR3 sequence is CASSLWTSGGRNTQYF. CDR3 nucleotide sequence: TGTGCCAGCAGCCTCTGGACTAGCGGGGGGCGGAATACGCAGTATTTT.